This T cell receptor beta chain came from a study of cytomegalovirus exposure and HLA in healthy donors. Study-level background: In an early release, HLA-typed donors contributed some 88 million unique TCR sequences.

CDR1 and CDR2 from the germline V gene are MNHNS and SASEGT. V lost 1 base and J lost 0; bases outside the gene matches: 0. This CDR3 comprises 15 residues. PCR amplification relied on 60 Vbeta primers (plus 13 Jbeta primers). Sequencing was performed with immunoSEQ multiplex PCR; in TCRdb, only in-frame clones are kept and a portion is missing. The sample lists about 170,000 clones; 73% were seen once. This rearrangement joins TRBV6-1 to TRBJ2-7, with 10 bases fitting TRBD1. This clonotype originated in a woman under 30 in good health and CMV-seropositive. The source material was PBMCs. The CDR3 protein is CASSEGQGASYEQYF. In DNA form, the CDR3 reads TGTGCCAGCAGTGAAGGACAGGGGGCCTCCTACGAGCAGTACTTC.